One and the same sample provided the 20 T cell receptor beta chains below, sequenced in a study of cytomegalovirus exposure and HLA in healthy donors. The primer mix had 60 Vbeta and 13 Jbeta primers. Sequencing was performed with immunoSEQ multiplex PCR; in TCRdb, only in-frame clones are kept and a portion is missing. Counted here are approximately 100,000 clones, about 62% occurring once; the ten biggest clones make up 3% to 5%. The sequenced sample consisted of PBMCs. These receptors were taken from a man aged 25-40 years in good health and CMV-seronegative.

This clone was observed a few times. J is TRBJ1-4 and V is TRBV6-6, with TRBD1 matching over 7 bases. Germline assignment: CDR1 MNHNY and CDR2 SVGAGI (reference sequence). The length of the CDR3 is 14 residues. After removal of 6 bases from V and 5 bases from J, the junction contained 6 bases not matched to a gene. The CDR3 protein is CASSRDSGNEKLFF. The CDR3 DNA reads TGTGCCAGCAGCCGGGACAGTGGGAATGAAAAACTGTTTTTT.

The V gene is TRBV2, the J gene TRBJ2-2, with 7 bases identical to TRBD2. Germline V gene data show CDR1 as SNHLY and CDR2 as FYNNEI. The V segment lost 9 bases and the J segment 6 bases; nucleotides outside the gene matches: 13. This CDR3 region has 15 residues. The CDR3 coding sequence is TGTGCCAGGGGGGTGGCGGGAGCCTTACCCGGGGAGCTGTTTTTT. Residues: CARGVAGALPGELFF.

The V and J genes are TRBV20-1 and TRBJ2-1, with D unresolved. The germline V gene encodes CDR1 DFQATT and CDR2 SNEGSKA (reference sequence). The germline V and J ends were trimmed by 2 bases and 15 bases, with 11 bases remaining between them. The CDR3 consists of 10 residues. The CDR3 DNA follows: TGCAGTGCTAGACGCGATGTCGGGTTCTTC. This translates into CSARRDVGFF.

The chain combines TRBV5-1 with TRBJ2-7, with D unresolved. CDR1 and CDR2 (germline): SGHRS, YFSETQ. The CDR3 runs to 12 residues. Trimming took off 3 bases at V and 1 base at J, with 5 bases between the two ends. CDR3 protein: CASSYSSYEQYF. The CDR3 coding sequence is TGCGCCAGCAGCTACAGTTCCTACGAGCAGTACTTC.

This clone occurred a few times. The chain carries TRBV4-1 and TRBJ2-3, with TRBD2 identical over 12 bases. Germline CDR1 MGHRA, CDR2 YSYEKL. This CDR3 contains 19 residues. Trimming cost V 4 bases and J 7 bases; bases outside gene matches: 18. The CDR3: CASSPIILAGGGQANTQYF. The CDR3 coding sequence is TGCGCCAGCAGCCCCATAATTCTAGCGGGGGGGGGACAGGCCAATACGCAGTATTTT.

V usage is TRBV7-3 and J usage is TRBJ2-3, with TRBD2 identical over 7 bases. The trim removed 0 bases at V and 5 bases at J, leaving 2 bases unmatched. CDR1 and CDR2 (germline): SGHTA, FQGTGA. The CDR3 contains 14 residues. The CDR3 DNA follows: TGTGCCAGCAGCTTAACGGGGGGGGTAGATACGCAGTATTTT. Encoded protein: CASSLTGGVDTQYF. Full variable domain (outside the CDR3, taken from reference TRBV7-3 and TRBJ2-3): GAGVSQTPSNKVTEKGKYVELRCDPISGHTALYWYRQSLGQGPEFLIYFQGTGAADDSGLPNDRFFAVRPEGSVSTLKIQRTERGDSAVYLCASSLTGGVDTQYFGPGTRLTVL.

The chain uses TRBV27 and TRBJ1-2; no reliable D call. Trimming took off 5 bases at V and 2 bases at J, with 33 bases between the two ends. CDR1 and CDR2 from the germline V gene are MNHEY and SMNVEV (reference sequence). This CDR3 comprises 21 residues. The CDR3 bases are TGTGCCAGCAGTACTTATAGGCGAGGACTCTTCTCAGCCCCGGGCAACTATGGCTACACCTTC. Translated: CASSTYRRGLFSAPGNYGYTF.

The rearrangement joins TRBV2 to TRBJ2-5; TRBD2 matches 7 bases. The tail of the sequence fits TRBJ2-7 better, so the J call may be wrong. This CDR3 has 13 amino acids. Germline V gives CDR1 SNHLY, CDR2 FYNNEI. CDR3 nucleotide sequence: TGTGCCAGCAGTCCTAGCGGCTCCTACGAGCAGTACTTC. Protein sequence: CASSPSGSYEQYF.

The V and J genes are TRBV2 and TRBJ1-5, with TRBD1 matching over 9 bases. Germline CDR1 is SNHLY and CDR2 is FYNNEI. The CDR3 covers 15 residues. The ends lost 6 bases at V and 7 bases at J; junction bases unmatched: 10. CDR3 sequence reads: CASSSTGTGKQPQHF. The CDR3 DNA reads TGTGCCAGCAGCTCGACCGGGACAGGGAAACAGCCCCAGCATTTT.

CDR3 DNA: TGTGCCAGCAGTTTATTGTCTTTGGGACTAGGGGAAGAGACCCAGTACTTC. Its translation: CASSLLSLGLGEETQYF. This chain connects TRBV28 to TRBJ2-5, with 8 bases fitting TRBD2. V lost 1 base to trimming and J lost 3 bases; unmatched junction nucleotides: 10. Germline CDR1 reads MDHEN; CDR2 reads SYDVKM. CDR3 size: 17 residues.

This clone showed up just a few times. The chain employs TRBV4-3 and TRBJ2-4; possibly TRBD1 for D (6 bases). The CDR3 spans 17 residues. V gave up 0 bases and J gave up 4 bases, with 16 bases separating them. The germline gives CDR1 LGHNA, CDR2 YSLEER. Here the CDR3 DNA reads TGCGCCAGCAGCCAAGACGGCACACAGGGTTTTAAAAACATTCAGTACTTC. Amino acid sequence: CASSQDGTQGFKNIQYF.

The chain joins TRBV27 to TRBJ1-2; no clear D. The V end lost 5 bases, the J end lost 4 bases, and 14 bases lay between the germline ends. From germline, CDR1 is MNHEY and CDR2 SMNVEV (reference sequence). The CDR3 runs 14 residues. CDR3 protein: CASSGGSHSYGYTF. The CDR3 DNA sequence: TGTGCCAGCAGTGGCGGGTCCCACTCCTATGGCTACACCTTC.

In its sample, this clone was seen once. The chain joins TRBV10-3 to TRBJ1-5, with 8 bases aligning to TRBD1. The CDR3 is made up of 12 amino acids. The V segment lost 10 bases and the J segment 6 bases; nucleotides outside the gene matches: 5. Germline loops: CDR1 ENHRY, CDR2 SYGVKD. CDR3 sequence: CATRDRFQPQHF. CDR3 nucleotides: TGTGCCACCAGGGACAGGTTTCAGCCCCAGCATTTT.

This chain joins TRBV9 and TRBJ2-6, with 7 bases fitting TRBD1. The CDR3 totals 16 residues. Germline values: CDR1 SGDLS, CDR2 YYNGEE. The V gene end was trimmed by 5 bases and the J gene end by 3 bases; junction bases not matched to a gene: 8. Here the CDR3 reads CASRRTGAGGANVLTF. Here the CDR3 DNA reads TGTGCCAGCAGGCGCACAGGGGCCGGTGGGGCCAACGTCCTGACTTTC.

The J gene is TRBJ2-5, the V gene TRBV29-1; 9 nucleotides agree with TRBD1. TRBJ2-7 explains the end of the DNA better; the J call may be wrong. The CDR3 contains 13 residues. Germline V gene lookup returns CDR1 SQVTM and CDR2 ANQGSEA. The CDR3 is CSVEGTGAYEQYF. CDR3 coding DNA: TGCAGCGTTGAAGGGACAGGGGCCTACGAGCAGTACTTC.

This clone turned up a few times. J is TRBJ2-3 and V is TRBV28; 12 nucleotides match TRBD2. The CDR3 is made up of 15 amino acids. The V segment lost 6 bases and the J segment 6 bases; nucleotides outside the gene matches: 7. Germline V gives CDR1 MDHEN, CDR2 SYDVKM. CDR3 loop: CASSPGLAGMDTQYF. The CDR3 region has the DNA TGTGCCAGCAGCCCTGGACTAGCGGGGATGGATACGCAGTATTTT.

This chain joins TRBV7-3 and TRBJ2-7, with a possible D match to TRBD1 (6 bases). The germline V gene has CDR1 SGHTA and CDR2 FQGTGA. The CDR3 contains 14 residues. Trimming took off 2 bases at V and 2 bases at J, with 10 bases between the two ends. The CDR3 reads CASSLVTGTYEQYF. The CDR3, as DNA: TGTGCCAGCAGCTTAGTTACAGGGACCTACGAGCAGTACTTC.

Here the CDR3 DNA reads TGTGCCAGCAGTCCGTCTAGCGGTAATGAGCAGTTCTTC. Its translation is CASSPSSGNEQFF. The V call is TRBV2, the J call TRBJ2-1, with TRBD2 matching over 7 bases. CDR1 is SNHLY, CDR2 FYNNEI, per germline. The V segment lost 5 bases and the J segment 7 bases; nucleotides outside the gene matches: 5. The CDR3 has 13 residues. Together with reference TRBV2 and TRBJ2-1, the CDR3 gives the full variable domain: EPEVTQTPSHQVTQMGQEVILRCVPISNHLYFYWYRQILGQKVEFLVSFYNNEISEKSEIFDDQFSVERPDGSNFTLKIRSTKLEDSAMYFCASSPSSGNEQFFGPGTRLTVL.

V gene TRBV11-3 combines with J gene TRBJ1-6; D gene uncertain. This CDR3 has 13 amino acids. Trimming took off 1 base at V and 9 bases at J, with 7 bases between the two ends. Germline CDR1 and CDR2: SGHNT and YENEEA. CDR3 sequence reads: CASSLVAGSPLHF. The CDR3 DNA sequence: TGTGCCAGCAGCTTAGTTGCAGGTTCACCCCTCCACTTT.

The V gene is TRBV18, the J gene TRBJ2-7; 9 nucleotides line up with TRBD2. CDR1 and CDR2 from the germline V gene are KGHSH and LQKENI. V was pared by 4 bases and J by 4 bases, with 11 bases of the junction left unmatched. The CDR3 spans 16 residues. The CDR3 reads CASSRETSGARYEQYF. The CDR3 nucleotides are TGTGCCAGCTCACGGGAGACTAGCGGAGCGAGATACGAGCAGTACTTC.